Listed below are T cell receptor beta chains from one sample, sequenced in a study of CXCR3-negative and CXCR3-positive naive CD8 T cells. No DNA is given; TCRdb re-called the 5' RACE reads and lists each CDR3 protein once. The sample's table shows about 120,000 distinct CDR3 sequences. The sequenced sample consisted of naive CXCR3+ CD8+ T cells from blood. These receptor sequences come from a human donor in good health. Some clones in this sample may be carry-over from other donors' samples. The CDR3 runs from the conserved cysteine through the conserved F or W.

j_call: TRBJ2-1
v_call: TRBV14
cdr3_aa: CASSQAPSGGRDEQFF

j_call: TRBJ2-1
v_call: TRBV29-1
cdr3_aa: CSVGPSVWGNEQFF

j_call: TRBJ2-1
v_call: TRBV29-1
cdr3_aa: CSVSTGTRNEQFF

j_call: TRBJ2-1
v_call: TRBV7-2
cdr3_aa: CASSILGGDYNEQFF

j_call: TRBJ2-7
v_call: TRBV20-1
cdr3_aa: CSARTSTREQYF

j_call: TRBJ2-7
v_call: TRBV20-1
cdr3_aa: CSARPNRGSYEQYF

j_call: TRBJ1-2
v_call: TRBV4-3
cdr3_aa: CASSQDRDRVFFYGYTF

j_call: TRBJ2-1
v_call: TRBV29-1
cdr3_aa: CSHLEEAIYNEQFF

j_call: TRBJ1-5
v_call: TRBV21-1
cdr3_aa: CASSKVTSDQPQHF

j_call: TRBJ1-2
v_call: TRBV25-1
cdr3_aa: CASGLPGGYGYTF

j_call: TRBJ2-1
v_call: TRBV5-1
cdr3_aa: CASSVTRDSTSVNEQFF

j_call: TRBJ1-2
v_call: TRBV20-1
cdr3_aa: CSAKDPRGYTF

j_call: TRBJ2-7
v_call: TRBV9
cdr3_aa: CASSGEEGYEQYF

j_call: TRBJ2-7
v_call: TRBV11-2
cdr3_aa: CASSLGTEYEQYF

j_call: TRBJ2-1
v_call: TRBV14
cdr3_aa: CASSQGQGKFNEQFF

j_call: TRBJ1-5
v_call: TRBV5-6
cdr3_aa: CASSLASSNQPQHF

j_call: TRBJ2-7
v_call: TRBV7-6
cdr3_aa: CASSLGQGINYEQYF

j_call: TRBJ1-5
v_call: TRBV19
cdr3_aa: CASSTDSNQPQHF

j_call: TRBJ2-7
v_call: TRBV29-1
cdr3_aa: CSVEMGQGSYEQYF

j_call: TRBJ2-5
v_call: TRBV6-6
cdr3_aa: CASVDNQETQYF

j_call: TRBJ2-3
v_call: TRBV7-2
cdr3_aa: CASSLVASGDTDTQYF

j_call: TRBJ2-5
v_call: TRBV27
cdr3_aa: CASSLSGGAEETQYF

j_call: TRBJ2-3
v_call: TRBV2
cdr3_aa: CASSESTLTDTQYF

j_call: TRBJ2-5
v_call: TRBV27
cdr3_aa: CASSFATSLGRETQYF

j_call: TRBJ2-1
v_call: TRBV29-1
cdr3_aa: CSVAGLAGSSYNEQFF

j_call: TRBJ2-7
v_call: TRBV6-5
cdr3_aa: CASSSALGRVYYEQYF

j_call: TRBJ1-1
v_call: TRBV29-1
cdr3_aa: CSVVVAGPEAFF

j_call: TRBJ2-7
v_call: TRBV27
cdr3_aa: CASSSTGYEQYF

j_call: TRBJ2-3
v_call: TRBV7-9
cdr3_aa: CASSLAVGTDTQYF

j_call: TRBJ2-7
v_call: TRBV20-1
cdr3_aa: CSARTSGIYEQYF

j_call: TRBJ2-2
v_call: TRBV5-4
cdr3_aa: CASSPARGSTGELFF

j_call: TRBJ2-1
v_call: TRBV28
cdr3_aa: CASRYRGQYNEQFF

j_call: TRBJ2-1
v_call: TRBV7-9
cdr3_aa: CASSGGTAGTYNEQFF

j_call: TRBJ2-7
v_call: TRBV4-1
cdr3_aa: CASSPGLPYEQYF

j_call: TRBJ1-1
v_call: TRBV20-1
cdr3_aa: CSARSQNPAGAFF

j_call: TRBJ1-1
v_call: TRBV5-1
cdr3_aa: CASRGQGEAFF

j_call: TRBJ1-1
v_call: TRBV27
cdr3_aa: CASSPGSNTEAFF

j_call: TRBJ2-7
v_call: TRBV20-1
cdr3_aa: CSARDSPYEQYF

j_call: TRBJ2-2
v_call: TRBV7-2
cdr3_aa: CASSPLGGHTGELFF

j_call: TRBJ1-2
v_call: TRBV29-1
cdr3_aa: CSVPSGLGGYTF

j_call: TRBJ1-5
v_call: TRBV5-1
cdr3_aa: CASSPETGDQPQHF

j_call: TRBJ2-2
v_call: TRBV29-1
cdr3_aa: CSVATSGYTGELFF

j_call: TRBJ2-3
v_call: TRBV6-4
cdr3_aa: CASSDGGGTDTQYF

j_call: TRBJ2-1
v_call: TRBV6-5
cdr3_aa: CASSYLAGGLFHEQFF

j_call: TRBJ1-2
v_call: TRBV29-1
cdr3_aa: CSTVGGGGYTF

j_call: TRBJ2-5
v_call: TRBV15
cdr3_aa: CATSSGGTLQETQYF

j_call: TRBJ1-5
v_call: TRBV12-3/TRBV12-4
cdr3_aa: CASSLVVSNQPQHF

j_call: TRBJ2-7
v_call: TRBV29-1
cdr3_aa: CSVLDRGRFEGSYEQYF

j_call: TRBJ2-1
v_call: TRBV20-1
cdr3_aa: CSASPLGRDNEQFF

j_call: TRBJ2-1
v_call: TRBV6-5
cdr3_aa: CASSLGSGAYNEQFF

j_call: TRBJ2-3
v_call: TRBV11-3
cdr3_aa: CASSPKEGRDTQCF

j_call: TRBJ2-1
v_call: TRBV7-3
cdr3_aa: CASSLGGTSRYNEQFF

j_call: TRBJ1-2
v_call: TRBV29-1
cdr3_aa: CSVGQAGMYGYTF

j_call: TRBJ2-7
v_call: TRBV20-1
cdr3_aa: CSASMRGEQPYEQYF

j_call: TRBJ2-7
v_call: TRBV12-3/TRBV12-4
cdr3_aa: CASSLSPGTYEQYF